This passage covers 31 T cell receptor beta chains from one sample sequenced in a study of T cell responses to AZD1222 COVID-19 vaccine. TCRdb's table, derived via immunoSEQ multiplex PCR, lists solely in-frame clones and lacks some. The sample carries about 180,000 clones, 90% to 95% recorded once. Specimen: peripheral blood, collected 28 days after the second AZD1222 dose. Every receptor here comes from an adult who received the AZD1222 COVID-19 vaccine.

V is TRBV11-2 and J is TRBJ1-4; D gene ambiguous. V was clipped by 0 bases and J by 8 bases, with 7 bases between them. The CDR3 has 13 amino acids. The germline V gene has CDR1 SGHAT and CDR2 FQNNGV. CDR3 sequence: CASSLESREKLFF. In DNA, the CDR3 is TGTGCCAGCAGCTTAGAGAGTAGAGAAAAACTGTTTTTT.

The gene calls are TRBV10-3 and TRBJ1-1; TRBD1 matches at 12 bases. Trimming at V came to 4 bases and at J to 4 bases, leaving 4 bases not matched to a gene. Germline loops: CDR1 ENHRY, CDR2 SYGVKD. The CDR3 has 15 residues. The chain's CDR3 is CAISGWDRGRTEAFF. CDR3 DNA: TGTGCCATCAGTGGCTGGGACAGGGGGCGCACTGAAGCTTTCTTT.

The chain is built from TRBV4-3 and TRBJ2-1; the match to TRBD2 covers 9 bases. Germline trimming cut 0 bases from V and 1 base from J; bases unmatched to any gene: 4. CDR3 length: 17 residues. Germline assignment: CDR1 LGHNA and CDR2 YSLEER. CDR3 in amino acids: CASSQDRAGGSYNEQFF. The CDR3 DNA follows: TGCGCCAGCAGCCAAGATCGGGCGGGGGGGTCCTACAATGAGCAGTTCTTC.

CDR3 sequence (DNA): TGTGCCATTGGTCCTCCTCCTCCCTACGAGCAGTACTTC. It specifies CAIGPPPPYEQYF. The rearrangement links TRBV21-1 to TRBJ2-7. TRBV21-1 is given as a pseudogene. CDR3 size: 13 residues.

The V and J genes are TRBV5-5 and TRBJ1-2; TRBD1 is a possible D gene (6 bases). The CDR3 loop spans 16 amino acids. Germline CDR1 and CDR2: SGHKS and YYEKEE (reference sequence). V was trimmed by 0 bases and J by 4 bases, leaving 16 bases between them. In DNA form, the CDR3 reads TGTGCCAGCAGCTTGGAGGGTGAGGCCAGGGGCTATGGCTACACCTTC. Residues: CASSLEGEARGYGYTF.

This clone was found once. The chain employs TRBV2 and TRBJ2-7; the match to TRBD2 covers 11 bases. There are 13 residues in the CDR3. V lost 6 bases, J lost 7 bases, and 5 bases stayed unmatched. The germline gives CDR1 SNHLY, CDR2 FYNNEI. The CDR3 DNA sequence: TGTGCCAGCAGGGGACTAGCGGCGTTAGAGCAGTACTTC. It specifies CASRGLAALEQYF.

This sequence joins TRBV19 and TRBJ2-7; 7 bases line up with TRBD2. The CDR3 loop spans 13 amino acids. From germline, CDR1 is LNHDA and CDR2 SQIVND (reference sequence). Trimming cost V 9 bases and J 0 bases; bases outside gene matches: 5. In nucleotides, the CDR3 is TGTGCCAGCTCCTGGGGGGGCTCCTACGAGCAGTACTTC. Residues: CASSWGGSYEQYF.

This clone has only one observation. This chain links TRBV10-3 with TRBJ1-1; 7 bases line up with TRBD1. Germline V gene sequence: CDR1 ENHRY, CDR2 SYGVKD. This CDR3 contains 17 residues. The J segment lost 2 bases and the V segment lost 7 bases, leaving 16 bases of the junction unmatched. In DNA, the CDR3 is TGTGCCATCAACGGGGGCAGGGGGATAGTAAAAAACACTGAAGCTTTCTTT. Translating gives CAINGGRGIVKNTEAFF.

The chain links TRBV12-5 to TRBJ1-4, with a possible D match to TRBD1 (5 bases). The V end lost 0 bases, the J end lost 14 bases, and 16 bases lay between the germline ends. CDR1 is LGHNT, CDR2 FRNRAP, per germline. The CDR3 runs 14 residues. The CDR3 reads CASGLVPGKGNLFF. CDR3 DNA: TGTGCTAGTGGTTTGGTACCCGGTAAGGGGAACCTGTTTTTT.

V gene TRBV6-5 combines with J gene TRBJ1-1; D unclear. The germline CDR1 and CDR2 sequences are MNHEY and SVGAGI. The V end lost 6 bases, the J end lost 1 base, and 12 bases lay between the germline ends. This CDR3 is 14 amino acids long. The CDR3 here is CASSQGRENTEAFF. DNA of the CDR3: TGTGCCAGCAGCCAAGGAAGGGAGAACACTGAAGCTTTCTTT.

The chain uses TRBV10-2 and TRBJ2-7, with a possible D match to TRBD2 (5 bases). Trimming left V 7 bases short and J 0 bases short, with 13 bases between. Germline V gene data show CDR1 as WSHSY and CDR2 as SAAADI. The CDR3 sequence is 14 residues long. DNA for the CDR3: TGCGCCAGCACCTGGACTGGAAGCTCCTACGAGCAGTACTTC. Amino acids: CASTWTGSSYEQYF.

The chain employs TRBV7-9 and TRBJ2-7; 7 bases map to TRBD2. The germline V gene has CDR1 SEHNR and CDR2 FQNEAQ (reference sequence). This CDR3 has 16 residues. Trimming took 2 bases from V and 0 from J; bases not matched to a gene: 7. The CDR3: CASSLFLAASSYEQYF. Here the CDR3 DNA reads TGTGCCAGCAGCTTATTTCTAGCGGCAAGCTCCTACGAGCAGTACTTC.

This rearrangement joins TRBV7-9 to TRBJ2-7; the D gene is possibly TRBD1 (6 bases). Germline CDR1 and CDR2: SEHNR and FQNEAQ (reference sequence). There are 14 residues in the CDR3. V was cut by 7 bases and J by 2 bases, with 15 bases left in between. The CDR3, as DNA: TGTGCCAGCACCCCAAGACAGGCCCCCTACGAGCAGTACTTC. It specifies CASTPRQAPYEQYF.

This chain uses TRBV2 with TRBJ1-6; D not resolved. Germline V gives CDR1 SNHLY, CDR2 FYNNEI. Trimming cost V 6 bases and J 4 bases, with 4 bases left between them. The CDR3 totals 12 residues. CDR3 region: CASRLYNSPLHF. The CDR3 bases are TGTGCCAGCAGGCTTTATAATTCACCCCTCCACTTT.

J is TRBJ2-2 and V is TRBV12-3 or TRBV12-4; a weak D match, TRBD2 (7 bases). CDR3 length: 13 residues. V dropped 5 bases and J dropped 6 bases, with 10 bases sitting between them. The CDR3 loop reads CASSQGGAGELFF. The CDR3 DNA reads TGTGCCAGCAGTCAAGGGGGGGCCGGGGAGCTGTTTTTT.

V and J are TRBV6-6 and TRBJ1-2; no firm D call. V lost 6 bases and J lost 7, with 12 bases in between. The CDR3 is 12 amino acids. Germline V CDR1 and CDR2: MNHNY, SVGAGI (reference sequence). CDR3 protein: CASRLNEFGYTF. Here the CDR3 DNA reads TGTGCCAGCAGACTCAATGAATTTGGCTACACCTTC.

This sequence joins TRBV12-3 or TRBV12-4 and TRBJ2-3; no reliable D call. V lost 3 bases and J 1 base, leaving 2 bases between the germline ends. This CDR3 has 12 residues. The CDR3 region has the DNA TGTGCCAGCAGTTTCGGCACAGATACGCAGTATTTT. Translating it yields CASSFGTDTQYF.

This sequence joins TRBV11-2 and TRBJ2-3; 11 bases align to TRBD2. After removal of 1 base from V and 3 bases from J, the junction contained 3 bases not matched to a gene. This CDR3 region has 16 residues. Germline V gives CDR1 SGHAT, CDR2 FQNNGV. CDR3 sequence: CASSLVAGGMTDTQYF. The CDR3, as DNA: TGTGCCAGCAGCTTAGTAGCGGGAGGGATGACAGATACGCAGTATTTT. Full variable domain (missing parts from reference TRBV11-2 and TRBJ2-3): EAGVAQSPRYKIIEKRQSVAFWCNPISGHATLYWYQQILGQGPKLLIQFQNNGVVDDSQLPKDRFSAERLKGVDSTLKIQPAKLEDSAVYLCASSLVAGGMTDTQYFGPGTRLTVL.

The chain links TRBV4-1 to TRBJ1-6; the D is unclear. V lost 6 bases and J 10 bases, leaving 16 bases between the germline ends. CDR1 is MGHRA, CDR2 YSYEKL, per germline. This CDR3 is built from 14 residues. The CDR3 coding sequence is TGCGCCAGCAGACGAGCGTCGGGTGGATCACCCCTCCACTTT. Translating gives CASRRASGGSPLHF.

This clone was recorded once. The chain employs TRBV4-3 and TRBJ2-6; maybe TRBD2 (6 bases). CDR1 is LGHNA and CDR2 is YSLEER in the germline V gene. The germline V and J ends were trimmed by 0 bases and 3 bases, with 15 bases remaining between them. This CDR3 spans 18 amino acids. CDR3 sequence (DNA): TGCGCCAGCAGCCAAGATGCGGGCGGGGCCAGTGGGGCCAACGTCCTGACTTTC. It specifies CASSQDAGGASGANVLTF.

The gene calls are TRBV7-3 and TRBJ2-3; possible D gene TRBD2, 6 bases. V dropped 4 bases and J dropped 5 bases, with 16 bases sitting between them. The CDR3 loop spans 15 amino acids. Germline assignment: CDR1 SGHTA and CDR2 FQGTGA. CDR3: CASSSLASVGDTQYF. The CDR3 DNA sequence: TGTGCCAGCAGCTCTCTAGCGAGTGTGGGAGATACGCAGTATTTT.

The rearrangement uses TRBV10-1 and TRBJ1-5, with a tentative D call TRBD1 (5 bases). The V end was cut by 8 bases, the J end by 5 bases, with 10 bases between. The CDR3 covers 12 residues. Germline loops: CDR1 WNHNN, CDR2 SYGVQD (reference sequence). The CDR3 region has the DNA TGCGCCAGCCAGGGTAGAGATCAGCCCCAGCATTTT. This codes for CASQGRDQPQHF.

DNA for the CDR3: TGTGCCAGCAGCGACACAGGGGGAAAGACTGAAGCTTTCTTT. Protein sequence: CASSDTGGKTEAFF. The chain links TRBV6-5 to TRBJ1-1, with 8 bases aligning to TRBD1. The ends lost 6 bases at V and 5 bases at J; junction bases unmatched: 8. Germline values: CDR1 MNHEY, CDR2 SVGAGI. The CDR3 is 14 residues long.

J is TRBJ1-5 and V is TRBV4-1; no clear D gene. The CDR3 is 14 amino acids. Germline values: CDR1 MGHRA, CDR2 YSYEKL. V lost 0 bases and J lost 6, with 9 bases in between. The CDR3 sequence: CASSQDWAGQPQHF. The CDR3 nucleotides read TGCGCCAGCAGCCAAGATTGGGCCGGTCAGCCCCAGCATTTT.

This clone occurred once. The genes are TRBV15 and TRBJ1-4; no firm D call. The CDR3 sequence is 14 residues long. V lost 1 base and J lost 0, with 3 bases in between. Per germline, CDR1 LNHNV and CDR2 YYDKDF (reference sequence). The CDR3, as DNA: TGTGCCACCAGCAGAGGGCCAACTAATGAAAAACTGTTTTTT. It translates to CATSRGPTNEKLFF.

The DNA for the CDR3 is TGCAGCGTTGATAACCCGTATGGCTACACCTTC. The encoded protein is CSVDNPYGYTF. The V gene is TRBV29-1, the J gene TRBJ1-2; unclear D gene. This CDR3 has 11 amino acids. V was clipped by 3 bases and J by 5 bases, with 7 bases between them. Germline CDR1 is SQVTM and CDR2 is ANQGSEA.

This chain joins TRBV5-1 and TRBJ1-2, with 11 bases identical to TRBD1. V was pared by 0 bases and J by 5 bases, with 6 bases of the junction left unmatched. The germline V gene encodes CDR1 SGHRS and CDR2 YFSETQ. The CDR3 is made up of 16 amino acids. CDR3 sequence: CASSLAGGQGGYGYTF. The CDR3 DNA sequence: TGCGCCAGCAGCTTGGCTGGGGGACAGGGGGGATATGGCTACACCTTC.

The chain combines TRBV19 with TRBJ2-1, with TRBD2 matching 10 bases. V lost 5 bases to trimming and J lost 8 bases; unmatched junction nucleotides: 9. This CDR3 has 15 residues. The germline V gene has CDR1 LNHDA and CDR2 SQIVND (reference sequence). The CDR3 is CASSLSGGARYEQFF. In DNA form, the CDR3 reads TGTGCCAGTAGTCTCAGCGGGGGGGCCCGGTATGAGCAGTTCTTC.

This rearrangement joins TRBV29-1 to TRBJ2-4, with D perhaps TRBD2 (7 bases). CDR1 is SQVTM and CDR2 is ANQGSEA in the germline V gene. V shed 5 bases and J shed 1 base, with 18 bases lying between them. The CDR3 length is 16 residues. The CDR3 DNA reads as TGCAGCGTTATTGGGGGGGCGAACTTGGCCAAAAACATTCAGTACTTC. As protein: CSVIGGANLAKNIQYF.

This clone was counted only a few times. The CDR3: CASRTGGARWTGELFF. The CDR3 coding sequence is TGTGCCAGTAGGACAGGGGGCGCGAGGTGGACCGGGGAGCTGTTTTTT. V usage is TRBV19 and J usage is TRBJ2-2, with TRBD1 matching over 10 bases. Germline CDR1 and CDR2: LNHDA and SQIVND (reference sequence). V gave up 6 bases and J gave up 5 bases; unmatched junction bases: 9. The CDR3 runs to 16 residues.

V and J are TRBV3-1 (or the pseudogene TRBV3-2) and TRBJ1-1; D is ambiguous. V was pared by 6 bases and J by 0 bases, with 5 bases between. Per germline, CDR1 LGHDT and CDR2 YNNKEL (reference sequence). The CDR3 length is 12 residues. CDR3 sequence reads: CASSFVNTEAFF. CDR3 in DNA: TGTGCCAGCAGTTTCGTGAACACTGAAGCTTTCTTT.